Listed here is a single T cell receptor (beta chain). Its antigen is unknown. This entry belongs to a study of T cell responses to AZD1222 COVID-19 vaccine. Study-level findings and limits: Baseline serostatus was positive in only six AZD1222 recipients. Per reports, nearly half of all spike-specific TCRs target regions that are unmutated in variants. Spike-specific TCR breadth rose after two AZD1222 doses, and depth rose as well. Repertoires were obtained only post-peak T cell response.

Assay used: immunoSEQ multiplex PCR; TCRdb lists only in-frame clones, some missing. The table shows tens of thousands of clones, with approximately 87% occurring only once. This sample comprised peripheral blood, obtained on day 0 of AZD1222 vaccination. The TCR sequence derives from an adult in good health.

The DNA for the CDR3 is TGTGCCAGCAGTTTTTCGGCGACCGCAGGGGGCATAGACTACACCTTC. Its protein product is CASSFSATAGGIDYTF. The V gene is TRBV28, the J gene TRBJ1-2; 8 bases align to TRBD1. V lost 3 bases, J lost 10 bases, and 16 bases stayed unmatched. There are 16 residues in the CDR3. CDR1 MDHEN and CDR2 SYDVKM come from the germline V gene.